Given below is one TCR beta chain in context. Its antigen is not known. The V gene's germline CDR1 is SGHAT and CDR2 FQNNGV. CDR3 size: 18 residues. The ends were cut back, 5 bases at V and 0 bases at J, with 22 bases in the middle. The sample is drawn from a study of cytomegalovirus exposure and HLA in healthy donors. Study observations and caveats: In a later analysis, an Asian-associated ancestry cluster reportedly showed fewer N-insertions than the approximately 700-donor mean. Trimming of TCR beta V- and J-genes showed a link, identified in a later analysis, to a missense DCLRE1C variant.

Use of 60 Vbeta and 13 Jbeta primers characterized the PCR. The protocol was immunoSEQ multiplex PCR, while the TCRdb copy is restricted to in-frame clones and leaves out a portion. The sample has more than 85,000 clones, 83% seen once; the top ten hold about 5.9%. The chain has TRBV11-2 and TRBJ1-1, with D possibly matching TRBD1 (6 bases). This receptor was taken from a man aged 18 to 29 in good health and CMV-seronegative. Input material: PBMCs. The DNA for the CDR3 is TGTGCCAGCAGCCACGGGCGGGGGGGGGCCAAAATGAACACTGAAGCTTTCTTT. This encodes CASSHGRGGAKMNTEAFF.